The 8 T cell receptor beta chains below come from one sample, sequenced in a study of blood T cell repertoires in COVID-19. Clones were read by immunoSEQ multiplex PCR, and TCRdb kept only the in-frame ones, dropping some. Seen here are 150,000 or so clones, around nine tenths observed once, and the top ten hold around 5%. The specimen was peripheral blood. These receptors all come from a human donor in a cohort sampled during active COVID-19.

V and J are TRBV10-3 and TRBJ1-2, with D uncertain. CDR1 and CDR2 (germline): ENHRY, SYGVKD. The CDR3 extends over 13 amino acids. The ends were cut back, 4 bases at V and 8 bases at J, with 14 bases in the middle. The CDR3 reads CAISVQSTHGYTF. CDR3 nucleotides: TGTGCCATCAGTGTTCAGTCAACACACGGCTACACCTTC.

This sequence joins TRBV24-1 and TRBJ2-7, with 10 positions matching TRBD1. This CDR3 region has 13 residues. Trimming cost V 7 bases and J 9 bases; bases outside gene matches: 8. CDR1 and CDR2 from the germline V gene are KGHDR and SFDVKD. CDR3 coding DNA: TGTGCCACCAGCCAGGGACAGGGGAACCGGCAGTACTTC. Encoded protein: CATSQGQGNRQYF.

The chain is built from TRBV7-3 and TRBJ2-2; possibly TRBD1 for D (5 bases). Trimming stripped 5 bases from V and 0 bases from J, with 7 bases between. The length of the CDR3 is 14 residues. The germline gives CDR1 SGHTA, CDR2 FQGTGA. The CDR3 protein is CASSPDTNTGELFF. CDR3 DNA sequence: TGTGCCAGCAGCCCGGACACGAACACCGGGGAGCTGTTTTTT.

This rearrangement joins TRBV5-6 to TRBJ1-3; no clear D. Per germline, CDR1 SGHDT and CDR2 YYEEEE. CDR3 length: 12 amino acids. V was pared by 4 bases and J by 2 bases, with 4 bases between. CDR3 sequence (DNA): TGTGCCAGCAGCGCGACTGGAAACACCATATATTTT. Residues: CASSATGNTIYF.

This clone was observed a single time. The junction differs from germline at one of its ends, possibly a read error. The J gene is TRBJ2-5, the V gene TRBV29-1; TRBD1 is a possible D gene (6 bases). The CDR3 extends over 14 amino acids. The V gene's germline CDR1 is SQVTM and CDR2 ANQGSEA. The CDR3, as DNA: TGCAGCGTTGAGTCGACAGGCAGGCCCGAGAGCCAGTACTTC. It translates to CSVESTGRPESQYF.

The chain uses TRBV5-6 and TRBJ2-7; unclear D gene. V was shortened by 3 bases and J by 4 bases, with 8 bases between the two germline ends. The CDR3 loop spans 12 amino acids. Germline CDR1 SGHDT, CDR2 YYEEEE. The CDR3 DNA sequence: TGTGCCAGCAGCTCTTCGGGTTACGAGCAGTACTTC. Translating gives CASSSSGYEQYF.

The CDR3 spells CASSERTGGSYGYTF. The CDR3 DNA is TGTGCCAGCAGTGAGAGGACAGGGGGGTCCTATGGCTACACCTTC. This chain links TRBV6-1 with TRBJ1-2; TRBD1 matches 10 bases. J was trimmed by 4 bases and V by 3 bases; bases with no gene match: 5. The CDR3 totals 15 residues. CDR1 MNHNS and CDR2 SASEGT come from the germline V gene.

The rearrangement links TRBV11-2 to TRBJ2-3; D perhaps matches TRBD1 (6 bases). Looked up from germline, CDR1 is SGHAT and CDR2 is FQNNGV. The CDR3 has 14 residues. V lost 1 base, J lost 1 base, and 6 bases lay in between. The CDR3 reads CASSLAGGTDTQYF. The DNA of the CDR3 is TGTGCCAGCAGCTTAGCAGGGGGCACAGATACGCAGTATTTT.